Below, 13 T cell receptor beta chains from the same sample are listed, as sequenced in a study of PD-1 blockade in classical Hodgkin lymphoma. Sequencing was performed with immunoSEQ multiplex PCR; in TCRdb, only in-frame clones are kept and a portion is missing. The sample holds 20,000 to 30,000 clones, almost 85% seen once. With no exception, relapse followed autologous stem cell transplantation in all patients, and brentuximab vedotin exposure varied. The sample consisted of peripheral blood mononuclear cells (PBMCs), taken before the second cycle of nivolumab. These receptors were obtained from a human donor with classical Hodgkin lymphoma.

This clone was detected only once. The CDR3 sequence is CASSLQGPYGYTF. CDR3 nucleotide sequence: TGTGCCAGCAGTCTCCAGGGGCCCTATGGCTACACCTTC. V usage is TRBV7-9 and J usage is TRBJ1-2, with D possibly matching TRBD1 (6 bases). In germline, CDR1 is SEHNR, CDR2 FQNEAQ (reference sequence). V was shortened by 6 bases and J by 4 bases, with 12 bases between the two germline ends. The CDR3 loop spans 13 amino acids.

This chain connects TRBV27 to TRBJ1-1; 8 nucleotides line up with TRBD1. Germline CDR1 and CDR2: MNHEY and SMNVEV (reference sequence). J gave up 2 bases and V 6 bases, and 14 bases lay outside the gene matches. This CDR3 comprises 17 residues. The CDR3 spells CASSPIPSRGPNTEAFF. CDR3 sequence (DNA): TGTGCCAGCAGCCCCATCCCCTCCAGGGGGCCAAACACTGAAGCTTTCTTT.

The CDR3 region is CASSFSGNTIYF. The CDR3 nucleotides are TGTGCCAGCAGCTTTTCGGGGAACACCATATATTTT. This sequence joins TRBV5-4 and TRBJ1-3; D is unresolved. CDR1 SGHNT and CDR2 YYREEE come from the germline V gene (reference sequence). V was trimmed by 2 bases and J by 7 bases, leaving 7 bases between them. The CDR3 is 12 residues long.

V and J are TRBV6-1 and TRBJ2-7; tentatively, D is TRBD1 or TRBD2 (5 bases each). Germline loops: CDR1 MNHNS, CDR2 SASEGT. Trimming took 5 bases from V and 3 from J, leaving 17 bases between them. The CDR3 covers 15 residues. The CDR3 DNA reads TGTGCCAGCAGTTTGCGGGTGGGACCGCACTACGAGCAGTACTTC. The encoded protein is CASSLRVGPHYEQYF.

The gene calls are TRBV27 and TRBJ1-3; D gene ambiguous. CDR3 size: 13 residues. Germline values: CDR1 MNHEY, CDR2 SMNVEV (reference sequence). Trimming pared 4 bases from V and 3 bases from J, leaving 7 bases between. DNA of the CDR3: TGTGCCAGCAGTTCAACGCATGGAAACACCATATATTTT. This gives the protein CASSSTHGNTIYF.

The chain links TRBV11-3 to TRBJ2-1; 9 bases map to TRBD2. Germline V lookup: CDR1 SGHNT, CDR2 YENEEA. This CDR3 has 15 amino acids. The ends lost 5 bases at V and 6 bases at J; junction bases unmatched: 8. The CDR3 sequence: CASSQGAGGFNEQFF. The CDR3 DNA reads as TGTGCCAGCAGCCAGGGAGCGGGGGGTTTCAATGAGCAGTTCTTC. The full variable domain, in which reference TRBV11-3 and TRBJ2-1 provide the parts outside the CDR3, is EAGVVQSPRYKIIEKKQPVAFWCNPISGHNTLYWYLQNLGQGPELLIRYENEEAVDDSQLPKDRFSAERLKGVDSTLKIQPAELGDSAVYLCASSQGAGGFNEQFFGPGTRLTVL.

CDR3 residues: CASSLGLSGGRNEQFF. The CDR3 bases are TGTGCCAGCAGTTTGGGACTGAGCGGGGGTAGGAATGAGCAGTTCTTC. The gene calls are TRBV28 and TRBJ2-1; 8 bases line up with TRBD2. V shed 3 bases and J 7 bases; nucleotides not matched to a gene: 11. The CDR3 has 16 amino acids. CDR1 is MDHEN, CDR2 SYDVKM, per germline.

This clone appeared a few times. V and J are TRBV6-5 and TRBJ2-7; 8 nucleotides line up with TRBD1. The V gene end was trimmed by 0 bases and the J gene end by 4 bases; junction bases not matched to a gene: 5. Germline V gives CDR1 MNHEY, CDR2 SVGAGI. The CDR3 is 15 amino acids. The CDR3 here is CASSYSGQGAYEQYF. The CDR3 nucleotides are TGTGCCAGCAGTTACTCGGGCCAGGGGGCTTACGAGCAGTACTTC.

The gene calls are TRBV18 and TRBJ2-6; the match to TRBD1 covers 9 bases. This CDR3 region has 18 residues. CDR1 and CDR2 (germline): KGHSH, LQKENI. V gave up 3 bases and J gave up 0 bases; unmatched junction bases: 6. The CDR3 DNA follows: TGTGCCAGCTCACCTGGACAGGGGAGGCCCTCTGGGGCCAACGTCCTGACTTTC. The encoded protein is CASSPGQGRPSGANVLTF.

The chain couples TRBV14 to TRBJ1-3; the match to TRBD1 covers 11 bases. Germline CDR1 is SGHDN and CDR2 is FVKESK. CDR3 length equals 17 residues. Trimming removed 7 bases from V and 3 bases from J; junction bases left unmatched: 11. The CDR3 loop reads CASKPHPGTGGGNTIYF. In nucleotides, the CDR3 is TGTGCCAGCAAACCCCACCCCGGGACAGGGGGTGGAAACACCATATATTTT.

This chain joins TRBV28 and TRBJ1-3; tentative D call: TRBD1 (5 bases). The CDR3 spans 14 residues. The V gene lost 5 bases and the J gene lost 2 bases, with 10 bases spanning the gap. Germline V gene data show CDR1 as MDHEN and CDR2 as SYDVKM. The CDR3 loop reads CASSPGTAGNTIYF. DNA for the CDR3: TGTGCCAGCAGTCCCGGGACTGCTGGAAACACCATATATTTT. The variable domain in full, completed from reference TRBV28 and TRBJ1-3, reads DVKVTQSSRYLVKRTGEKVFLECVQDMDHENMFWYRQDPGLGLRLIYFSYDVKMKEKGDIPEGYSVSREKKERFSLILESASTNQTSMYLCASSPGTAGNTIYFGEGSWLTVV.

This chain links TRBV27 with TRBJ2-6; no reliable D call. From germline, CDR1 is MNHEY and CDR2 SMNVEV (reference sequence). The CDR3 loop spans 15 amino acids. The V gene lost 2 bases and the J gene lost 0 bases, with 5 bases spanning the gap. CDR3 in amino acids: CASSLRLSGANVLTF. CDR3 bases: TGTGCCAGCAGTTTAAGGCTCTCTGGGGCCAACGTCCTGACTTTC.

This clone occurred once. The chain links TRBV6-1 to TRBJ2-7; possibly TRBD1 for D (5 bases). The germline V and J ends were trimmed by 4 bases and 0 bases, with 10 bases remaining between them. Germline CDR1 reads MNHNS; CDR2 reads SASEGT. CDR3 length: 14 amino acids. CDR3 sequence: CASSALDTSYEQYF. The CDR3 nucleotides are TGTGCCAGCAGTGCTCTGGACACCTCCTACGAGCAGTACTTC.